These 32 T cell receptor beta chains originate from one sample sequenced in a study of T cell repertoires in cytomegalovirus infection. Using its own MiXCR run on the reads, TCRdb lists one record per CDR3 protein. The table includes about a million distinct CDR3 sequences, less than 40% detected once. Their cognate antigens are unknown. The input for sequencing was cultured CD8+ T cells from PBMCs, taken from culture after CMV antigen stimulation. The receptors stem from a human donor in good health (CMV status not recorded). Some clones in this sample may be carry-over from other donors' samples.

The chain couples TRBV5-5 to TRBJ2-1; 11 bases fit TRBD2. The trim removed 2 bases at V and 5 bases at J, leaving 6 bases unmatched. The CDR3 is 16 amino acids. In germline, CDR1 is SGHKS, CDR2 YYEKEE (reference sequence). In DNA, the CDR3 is TGTGCCAGCAGCTTCCTAGCGGGGGGTTTGAACAATGAGCAGTTCTTC. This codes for CASSFLAGGLNNEQFF.

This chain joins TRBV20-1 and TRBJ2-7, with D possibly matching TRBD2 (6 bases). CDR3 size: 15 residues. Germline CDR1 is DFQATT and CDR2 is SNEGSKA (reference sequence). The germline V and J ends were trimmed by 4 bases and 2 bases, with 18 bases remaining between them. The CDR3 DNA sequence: TGCAGTGCTACCAGTAGCGGCCGGAAAACCTACGAGCAGTACTTC. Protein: CSATSSGRKTYEQYF.

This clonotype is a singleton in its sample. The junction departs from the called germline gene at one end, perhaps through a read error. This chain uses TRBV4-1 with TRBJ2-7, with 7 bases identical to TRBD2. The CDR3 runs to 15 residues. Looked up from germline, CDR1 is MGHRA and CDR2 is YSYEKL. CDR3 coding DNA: TGTGCCAGCAGCCAAGATATTCGCGGGGGCTACGAGCAGTACTTC. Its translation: CASSQDIRGGYEQYF.

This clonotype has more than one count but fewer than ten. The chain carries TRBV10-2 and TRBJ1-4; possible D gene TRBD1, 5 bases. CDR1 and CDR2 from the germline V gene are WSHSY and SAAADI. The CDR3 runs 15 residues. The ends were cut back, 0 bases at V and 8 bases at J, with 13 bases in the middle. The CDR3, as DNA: TGCGCCAGCAGTGAGTCGGGCAGGGCATACGAAAAACTGTTTTTT. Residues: CASSESGRAYEKLFF.

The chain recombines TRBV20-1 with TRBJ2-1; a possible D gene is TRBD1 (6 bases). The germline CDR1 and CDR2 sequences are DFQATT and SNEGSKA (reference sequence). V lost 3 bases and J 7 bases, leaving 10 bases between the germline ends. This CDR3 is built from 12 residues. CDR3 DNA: TGCAGTGCTAGCAAAAGGGGGAATGAGCAGTTCTTC. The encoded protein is CSASKRGNEQFF.

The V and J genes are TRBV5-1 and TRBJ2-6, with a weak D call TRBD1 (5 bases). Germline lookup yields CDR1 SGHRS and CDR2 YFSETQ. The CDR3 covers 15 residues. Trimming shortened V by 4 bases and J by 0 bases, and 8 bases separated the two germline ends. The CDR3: CASSAGFSGANVLTF. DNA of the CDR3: TGCGCCAGCAGCGCAGGGTTCTCTGGGGCCAACGTCCTGACTTTC.

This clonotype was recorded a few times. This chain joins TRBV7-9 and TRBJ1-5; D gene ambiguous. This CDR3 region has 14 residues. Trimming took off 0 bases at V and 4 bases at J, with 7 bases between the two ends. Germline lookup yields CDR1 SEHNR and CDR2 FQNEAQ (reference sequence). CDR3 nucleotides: TGTGCCAGCAGCTTAGCGCCCGTAAATCAGCCCCAGCATTTT. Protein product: CASSLAPVNQPQHF. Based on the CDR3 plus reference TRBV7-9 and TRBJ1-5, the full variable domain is DTGVSQNPRHKITKRGQNVTFRCDPISEHNRLYWYRQTLGQGPEFLTYFQNEAQLEKSRLLSDRFSAERPKGSFSTLEIQRTEQGDSAMYLCASSLAPVNQPQHFGDGTRLSIL.

CDR3 amino acids: CASISPWEQYF. Written as DNA, the CDR3 is TGTGCCAGCATCTCCCCCTGGGAGCAGTACTTC. V and J are TRBV7-9 and TRBJ2-7; D gene uncertain. This CDR3 comprises 11 residues. Germline V gives CDR1 SEHNR, CDR2 FQNEAQ (reference sequence). The ends were cut back, 7 bases at V and 7 bases at J, with 11 bases in the middle.

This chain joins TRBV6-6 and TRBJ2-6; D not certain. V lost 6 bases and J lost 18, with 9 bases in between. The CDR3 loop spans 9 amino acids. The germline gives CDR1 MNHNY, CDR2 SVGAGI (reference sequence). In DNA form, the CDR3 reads TGTGCCAGCAGCCAGCCCCCGACTTTC. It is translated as CASSQPPTF.

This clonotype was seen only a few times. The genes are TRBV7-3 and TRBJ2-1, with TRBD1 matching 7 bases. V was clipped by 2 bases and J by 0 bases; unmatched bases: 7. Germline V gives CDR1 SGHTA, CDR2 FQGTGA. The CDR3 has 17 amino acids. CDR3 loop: CASSLPRTGLSYNEQFF. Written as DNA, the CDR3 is TGTGCCAGCAGCTTACCAAGGACAGGCCTCTCCTACAATGAGCAGTTCTTC.

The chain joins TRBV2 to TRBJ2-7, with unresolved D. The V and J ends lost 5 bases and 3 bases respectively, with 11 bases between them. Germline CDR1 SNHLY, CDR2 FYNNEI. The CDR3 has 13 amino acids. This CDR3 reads CASSLPGRYEQYF. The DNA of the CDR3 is TGTGCCAGCAGTCTACCGGGCCGCTACGAGCAGTACTTC.

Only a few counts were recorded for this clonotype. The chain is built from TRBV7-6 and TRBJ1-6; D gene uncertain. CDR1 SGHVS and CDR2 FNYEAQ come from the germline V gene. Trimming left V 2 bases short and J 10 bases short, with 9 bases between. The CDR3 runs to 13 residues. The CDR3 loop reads CASSLYAWSPLHF. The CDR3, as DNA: TGTGCCAGCAGCTTATATGCTTGGTCACCCCTCCACTTT.

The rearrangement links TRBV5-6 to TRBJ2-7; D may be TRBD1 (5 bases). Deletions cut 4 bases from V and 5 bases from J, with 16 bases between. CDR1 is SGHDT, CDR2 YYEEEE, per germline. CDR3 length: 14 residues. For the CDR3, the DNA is TGTGCCAGCAGCCAGGGCCGACCCAGGGACGAGCAGTACTTC. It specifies CASSQGRPRDEQYF.

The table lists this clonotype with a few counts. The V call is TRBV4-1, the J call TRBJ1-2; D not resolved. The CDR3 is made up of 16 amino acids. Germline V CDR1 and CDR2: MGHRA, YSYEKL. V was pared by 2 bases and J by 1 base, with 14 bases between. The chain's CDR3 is CASSQSKAARNYGYTF. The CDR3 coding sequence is TGCGCCAGCAGCCAAAGTAAGGCAGCTCGTAACTATGGCTACACCTTC.

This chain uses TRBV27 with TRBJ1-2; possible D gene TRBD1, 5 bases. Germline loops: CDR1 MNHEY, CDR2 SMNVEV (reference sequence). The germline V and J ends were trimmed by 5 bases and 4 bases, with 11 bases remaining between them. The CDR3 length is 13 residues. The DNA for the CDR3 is TGTGCCAGCAGTACTTCAGGGTCCTATGGCTACACCTTC. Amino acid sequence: CASSTSGSYGYTF.

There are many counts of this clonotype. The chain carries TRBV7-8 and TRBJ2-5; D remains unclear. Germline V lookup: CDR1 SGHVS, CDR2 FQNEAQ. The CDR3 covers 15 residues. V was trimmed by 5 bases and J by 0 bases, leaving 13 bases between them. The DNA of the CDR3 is TGTGCCAGCAGCCCCCGAGGAGCGTACCAAGAGACCCAGTACTTC. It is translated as CASSPRGAYQETQYF.

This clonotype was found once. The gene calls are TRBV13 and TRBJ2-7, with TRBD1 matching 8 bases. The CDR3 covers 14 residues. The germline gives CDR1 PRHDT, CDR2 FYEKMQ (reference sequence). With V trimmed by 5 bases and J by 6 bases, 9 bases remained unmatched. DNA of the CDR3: TGTGCCAGCAGCGTCAAGCAGGGGGCTGGCGAGCAGTACTTC. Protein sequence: CASSVKQGAGEQYF.

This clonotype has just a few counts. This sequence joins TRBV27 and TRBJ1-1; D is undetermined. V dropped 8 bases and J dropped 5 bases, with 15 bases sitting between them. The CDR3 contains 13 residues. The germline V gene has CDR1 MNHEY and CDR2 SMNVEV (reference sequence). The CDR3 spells CASGFSSGTEAFF. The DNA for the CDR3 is TGTGCCAGCGGATTCTCTTCTGGGACTGAAGCTTTCTTT.

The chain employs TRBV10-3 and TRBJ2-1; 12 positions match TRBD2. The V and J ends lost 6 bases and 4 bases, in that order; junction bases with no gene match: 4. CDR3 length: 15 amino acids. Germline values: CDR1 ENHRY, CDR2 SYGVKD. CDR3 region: CAISRLAGVYNEQFF. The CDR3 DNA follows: TGTGCCATCAGCCGACTAGCGGGGGTGTACAATGAGCAGTTCTTC.

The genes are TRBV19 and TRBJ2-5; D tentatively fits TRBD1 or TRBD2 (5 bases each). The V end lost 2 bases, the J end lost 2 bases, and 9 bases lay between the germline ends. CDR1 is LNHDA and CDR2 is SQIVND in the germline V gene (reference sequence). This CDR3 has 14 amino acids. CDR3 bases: TGTGCCAGTAGTATACGGGGCCAGCAAGAGACCCAGTACTTC. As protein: CASSIRGQQETQYF. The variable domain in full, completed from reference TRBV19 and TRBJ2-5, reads DGGITQSPKYLFRKEGQNVTLSCEQNLNHDAMYWYRQDPGQGLRLIYYSQIVNDFQKGDIAEGYSVSREKKESFPLTVTSAQKNPTAFYLCASSIRGQQETQYFGPGTRLLVL.

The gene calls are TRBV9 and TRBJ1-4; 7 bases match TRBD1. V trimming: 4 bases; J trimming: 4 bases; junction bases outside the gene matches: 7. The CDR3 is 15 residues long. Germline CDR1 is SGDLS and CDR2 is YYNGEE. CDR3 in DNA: TGTGCCAGCAGCCCGGACAGGTATATTAATGAAAAACTGTTTTTT. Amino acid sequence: CASSPDRYINEKLFF.

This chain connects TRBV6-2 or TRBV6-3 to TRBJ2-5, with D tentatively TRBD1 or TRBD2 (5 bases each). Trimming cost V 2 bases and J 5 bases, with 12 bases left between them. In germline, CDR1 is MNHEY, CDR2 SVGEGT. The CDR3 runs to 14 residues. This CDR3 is CASSYAGAEETQYF. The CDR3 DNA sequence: TGTGCCAGCAGTTACGCCGGGGCTGAGGAGACCCAGTACTTC.

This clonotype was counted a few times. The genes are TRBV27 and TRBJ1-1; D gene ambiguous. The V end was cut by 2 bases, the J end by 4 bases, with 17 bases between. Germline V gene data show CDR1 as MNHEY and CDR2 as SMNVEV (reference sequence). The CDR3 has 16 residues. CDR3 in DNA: TGTGCCAGCAGTTTAACCTCCAGGCGGGCGGGCACTGAAGCTTTCTTT. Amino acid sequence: CASSLTSRRAGTEAFF.

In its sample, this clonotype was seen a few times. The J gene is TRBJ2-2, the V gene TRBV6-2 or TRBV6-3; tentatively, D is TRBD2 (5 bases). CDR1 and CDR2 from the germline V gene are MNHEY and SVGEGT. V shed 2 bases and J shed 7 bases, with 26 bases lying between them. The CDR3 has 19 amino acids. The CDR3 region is CASSYPRERASRINGELFF. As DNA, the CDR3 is TGTGCCAGCAGTTACCCCAGAGAGAGGGCAAGTCGAATTAACGGGGAGCTGTTTTTT.

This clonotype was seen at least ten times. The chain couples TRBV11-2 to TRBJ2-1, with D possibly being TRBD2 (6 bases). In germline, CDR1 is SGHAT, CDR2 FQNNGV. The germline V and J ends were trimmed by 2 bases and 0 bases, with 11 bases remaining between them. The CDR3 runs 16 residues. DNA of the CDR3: TGTGCCAGCAGCTTATGGGCCGGGAGCTCCTACAATGAGCAGTTCTTC. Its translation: CASSLWAGSSYNEQFF.

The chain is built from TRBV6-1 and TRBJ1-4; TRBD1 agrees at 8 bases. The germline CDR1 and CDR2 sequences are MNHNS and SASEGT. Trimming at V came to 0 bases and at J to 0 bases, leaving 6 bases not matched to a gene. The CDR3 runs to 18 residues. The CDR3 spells CASSEAPGQGPTNEKLFF. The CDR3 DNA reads TGTGCCAGCAGTGAAGCCCCCGGACAGGGCCCAACTAATGAAAAACTGTTTTTT.

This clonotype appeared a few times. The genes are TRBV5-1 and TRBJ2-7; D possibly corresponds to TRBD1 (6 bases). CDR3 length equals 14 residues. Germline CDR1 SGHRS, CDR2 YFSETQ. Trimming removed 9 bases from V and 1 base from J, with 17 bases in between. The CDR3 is CATTYRDNSYEQYF. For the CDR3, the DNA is TGCGCCACTACTTACCGGGACAATTCCTACGAGCAGTACTTC.

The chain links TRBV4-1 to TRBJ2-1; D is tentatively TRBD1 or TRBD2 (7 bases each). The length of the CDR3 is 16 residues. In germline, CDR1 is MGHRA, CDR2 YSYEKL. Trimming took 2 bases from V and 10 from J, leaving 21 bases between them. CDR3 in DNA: TGCGCCAGCAGCCAACCAGGGGGGGATGCTACATGGGAGCAGTTCTTC. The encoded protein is CASSQPGGDATWEQFF.

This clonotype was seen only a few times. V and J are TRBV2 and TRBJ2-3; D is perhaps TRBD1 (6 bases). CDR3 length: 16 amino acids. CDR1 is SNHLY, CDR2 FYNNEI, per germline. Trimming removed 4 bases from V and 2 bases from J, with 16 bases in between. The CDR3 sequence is CASSGNRDGPTDTQYF. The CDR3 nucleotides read TGTGCCAGCAGTGGGAACAGGGACGGCCCCACAGATACGCAGTATTTT. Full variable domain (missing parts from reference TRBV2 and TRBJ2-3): EPEVTQTPSHQVTQMGQEVILRCVPISNHLYFYWYRQILGQKVEFLVSFYNNEISEKSEIFDDQFSVERPDGSNFTLKIRSTKLEDSAMYFCASSGNRDGPTDTQYFGPGTRLTVL.

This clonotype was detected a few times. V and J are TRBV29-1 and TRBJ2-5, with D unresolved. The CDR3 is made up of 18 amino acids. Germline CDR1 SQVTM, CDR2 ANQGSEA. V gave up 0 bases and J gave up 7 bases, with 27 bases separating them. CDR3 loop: CSVEEMVHREYRLRTQYF. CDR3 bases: TGCAGCGTTGAAGAGATGGTCCACCGCGAGTATAGGCTTCGGACCCAGTACTTC.

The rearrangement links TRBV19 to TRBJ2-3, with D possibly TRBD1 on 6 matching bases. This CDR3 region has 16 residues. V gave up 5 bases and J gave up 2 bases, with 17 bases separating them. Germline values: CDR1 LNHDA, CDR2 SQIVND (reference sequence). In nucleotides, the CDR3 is TGTGCCAGTAGTCCCCGGACAGCAAGCTACACAGATACGCAGTATTTT. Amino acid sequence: CASSPRTASYTDTQYF.

The CDR3 spells CASSLPRGPQHF. The CDR3 DNA is TGTGCCAGCAGTCTGCCCAGGGGGCCCCAGCATTTT. The chain uses TRBV28 and TRBJ1-5, with a weak D call TRBD1 (6 bases). Trimming left V 5 bases short and J 9 bases short, with 11 bases between. The V gene's germline CDR1 is MDHEN and CDR2 SYDVKM. This CDR3 comprises 12 residues.